Below, 23 T cell receptor beta chains from the same sample are listed, as sequenced in a study of STAT5B mutations in CD4+ large granular lymphocyte leukemia. TCRdb keeps only in-frame clones here, not all; method: immunoSEQ multiplex PCR. The sample yields more than 30,000 clones, approximately 69% seen once. The specimen sequenced was CD4+ T cells from blood buffy coats. All receptors derive from a human donor in good health.

This clone was recorded a few times. The CDR3 region has the DNA TGCGCCAGCAGCTTGGAACAGGGTGGAAACATTCAGTACTTC. It is translated as CASSLEQGGNIQYF. The V call is TRBV5-1, the J call TRBJ2-4, with D tentatively TRBD1 (6 bases). The CDR3 has 14 residues. Germline-derived CDR1 and CDR2 are SGHRS and YFSETQ. Deletions cut 0 bases from V and 6 bases from J, with 10 bases between.

This rearrangement joins TRBV2 to TRBJ2-7; TRBD2 matches 10 bases. Germline values: CDR1 SNHLY, CDR2 FYNNEI. Trimming at V came to 4 bases and at J to 3 bases, leaving 3 bases not matched to a gene. CDR3 length: 14 residues. CDR3 amino acids: CASSVGLAVYEQYF. For the CDR3, the DNA is TGTGCCAGCAGTGTTGGACTAGCGGTCTACGAGCAGTACTTC.

The V and J genes are TRBV19 and TRBJ1-5; 7 nucleotides agree with TRBD1. CDR1 and CDR2 from the germline V gene are LNHDA and SQIVND (reference sequence). Trimming cost V 5 bases and J 1 base; bases outside gene matches: 11. The CDR3 has 17 amino acids. The CDR3 protein is CASSPQTGTPSNQPQHF. Here the CDR3 DNA reads TGTGCCAGTAGTCCGCAGACAGGGACTCCCAGCAATCAGCCCCAGCATTTT.

V is TRBV10-3 and J is TRBJ2-1; 9 positions agree with TRBD2. The CDR3 length is 14 residues. CDR1 is ENHRY, CDR2 SYGVKD, per germline. Trimming at V came to 2 bases and at J to 10 bases, leaving 6 bases not matched to a gene. The DNA of the CDR3 is TGTGCCATCAGTGAGGGGACTAGCATGGGGGAGCAGTTCTTC. Translation gives CAISEGTSMGEQFF.

The chain employs TRBV9 and TRBJ2-5; D is possibly TRBD1 or TRBD2 (5 bases each). This CDR3 has 16 residues. The V end lost 0 bases, the J end lost 5 bases, and 17 bases lay between the germline ends. The germline gives CDR1 SGDLS, CDR2 YYNGEE. CDR3 residues: CASSVAGTSRGETQYF. For the CDR3, the DNA is TGTGCCAGCAGCGTAGCGGGCACTTCCCGGGGCGAGACCCAGTACTTC.

This clone was recorded a few times. The V call is TRBV5-1, the J call TRBJ2-1, with 9 bases that match TRBD1. This CDR3 contains 16 residues. J was trimmed by 3 bases and V by 5 bases; bases with no gene match: 9. Looked up from germline, CDR1 is SGHRS and CDR2 is YFSETQ. Here the CDR3 DNA reads TGCGCCAGCAGGTATAGTACAGGGGGCGGCTACAATGAGCAGTTCTTC. This sequence encodes CASRYSTGGGYNEQFF.

In DNA, the CDR3 is TGTGCCAGCAGTTTAACAGGGGATAGCAATCAGCCCCAGCATTTT. As protein: CASSLTGDSNQPQHF. The chain joins TRBV6-1 to TRBJ1-5; 7 bases are a match to TRBD1. CDR1 and CDR2 (germline): MNHNS, SASEGT. Unmatched junction bases numbered 4, after V lost 5 bases and J lost 0 bases. The CDR3 sequence is 15 residues long.

This chain links TRBV7-9 with TRBJ2-3; 9 positions match TRBD2. Germline assignment: CDR1 SEHNR and CDR2 FQNEAQ (reference sequence). The CDR3 covers 14 residues. V was clipped by 3 bases and J by 4 bases; unmatched bases: 2. The CDR3 is CASSFSGGADTQYF. The CDR3 DNA is TGTGCCAGCAGCTTTAGCGGGGGTGCAGATACGCAGTATTTT.

The chain links TRBV7-2 to TRBJ2-1; 8 positions agree with TRBD2. V lost 1 base to trimming and J lost 2 bases; unmatched junction nucleotides: 4. Germline V gene data show CDR1 as SGHTA and CDR2 as FQGNSA. The CDR3 is 16 residues long. CDR3 protein: CASSLVGGGTYNEQFF. CDR3 DNA: TGTGCCAGCAGCTTAGTCGGCGGGGGGACCTACAATGAGCAGTTCTTC.

This chain joins TRBV19 and TRBJ1-1; 7 bases are shared with TRBD1. V shed 11 bases, J shed 3 bases, and the junction held 15 bases outside the gene matches. Germline lookup yields CDR1 LNHDA and CDR2 SQIVND (reference sequence). This CDR3 is built from 15 residues. The DNA for the CDR3 is TGTGCCTCCAACTCGAGGGGGCGAGGGGACACTGAAGCTTTCTTT. Protein: CASNSRGRGDTEAFF.

The V call is TRBV7-8, the J call TRBJ2-2, with D unclear. CDR3 size: 14 residues. V shed 6 bases and J shed 0 bases, with 8 bases lying between them. The V gene's germline CDR1 is SGHVS and CDR2 FQNEAQ. CDR3 in DNA: TGTGCCAGCAGACGCCAGACGAACACCGGGGAGCTGTTTTTT. Translated, it gives CASRRQTNTGELFF.

The genes are TRBV7-2 and TRBJ2-5; 7 bases match TRBD1. Germline V gene data show CDR1 as SGHTA and CDR2 as FQGNSA. The J segment lost 2 bases and the V segment lost 1 base, leaving 7 bases of the junction unmatched. This CDR3 spans 16 amino acids. The CDR3 sequence: CASSLEVGQPQETQYF. CDR3 bases: TGTGCCAGCAGCTTAGAAGTGGGACAGCCTCAAGAGACCCAGTACTTC.

V is TRBV13 and J is TRBJ2-3, with D perhaps TRBD1 (6 bases). V was clipped by 5 bases and J by 0 bases, with 21 bases between them. The CDR3 is 18 residues long. Germline values: CDR1 PRHDT, CDR2 FYEKMQ (reference sequence). In DNA form, the CDR3 reads TGTGCCAGCAGCAAGGGGGATTGGGGATTGACTAGCACAGATACGCAGTATTTT. It specifies CASSKGDWGLTSTDTQYF.

The genes are TRBV7-9 and TRBJ1-2, with 8 nucleotides matching TRBD1. J was trimmed by 7 bases and V by 4 bases; bases with no gene match: 8. The CDR3 is 14 amino acids. Germline loops: CDR1 SEHNR, CDR2 FQNEAQ (reference sequence). In DNA, the CDR3 is TGTGCCAGCAGCTACCAGGGGGCGGAGAGTGGCTACACCTTC. It encodes CASSYQGAESGYTF.

This clone has only one observation. This chain links TRBV18 with TRBJ1-1; D gene unclear. The ends were cut back, 2 bases at V and 7 bases at J, with 11 bases in the middle. From germline, CDR1 is KGHSH and CDR2 LQKENI. The CDR3 sequence is 13 residues long. The CDR3 DNA reads TGTGCCAGCTCACCAGAGTTAACCTTTGAAGCTTTCTTT. Residues: CASSPELTFEAFF. The entire variable domain, with the rest obtained from reference TRBV18 and TRBJ1-1, is as follows: NAGVMQNPRHLVRRRGQEARLRCSPMKGHSHVYWYRQLPEEGLKFMVYLQKENIIDESGMPKERFSAEFPKEGPSILRIQQVVRGDSAAYFCASSPELTFEAFFGQGTRLTVV.

CDR3 sequence: CASSLIAGTTSDTQYF. Written as DNA, the CDR3 is TGTGCCAGCAGCCTTATAGCGGGGACTACATCAGATACGCAGTATTTT. This rearrangement joins TRBV7-2 to TRBJ2-3; 8 bases line up with TRBD2. The length of the CDR3 is 16 residues. V lost 5 bases, J lost 4 bases, and 11 bases stayed unmatched. CDR1 SGHTA and CDR2 FQGNSA come from the germline V gene.

This clone appeared a single time. One end of the junction is discordant with germline, which a read error may explain. This chain links TRBV6-6 with TRBJ1-1; D is unresolved. Germline V gene data show CDR1 as MNHNY and CDR2 as SVGAGI (reference sequence). The CDR3 loop spans 13 amino acids. The CDR3 region has the DNA TGTGCCAGCAGTGACTCCATGAACACTGAAGCTTTCTTT. It encodes CASSDSMNTEAFF.

The rearrangement joins TRBV2 to TRBJ2-1, with 8 bases lining up with TRBD2. The V segment lost 11 bases and the J segment 7 bases; nucleotides outside the gene matches: 16. CDR3 size: 15 residues. The V gene's germline CDR1 is SNHLY and CDR2 FYNNEI. CDR3 DNA: TGTGCCTCAAAAGCAGGCGGGAGGTGGGGGAATGAGCAGTTCTTC. Its translation: CASKAGGRWGNEQFF.

This chain joins TRBV5-1 and TRBJ2-2; 10 bases fit TRBD2. The CDR3 sequence is 16 residues long. The germline CDR1 and CDR2 sequences are SGHRS and YFSETQ. J lost 2 bases, V lost 5 bases, and 6 bases had no gene match. CDR3 sequence reads: CASSFLAGDNTGELFF. The CDR3 DNA sequence: TGCGCCAGCAGTTTTCTAGCGGGGGACAACACCGGGGAGCTGTTTTTT. The full variable domain, rest sourced from reference TRBV5-1 and TRBJ2-2, is KAGVTQTPRYLIKTRGQQVTLSCSPISGHRSVSWYQQTPGQGLQFLFEYFSETQRNKGNFPGRFSGRQFSNSRSEMNVSTLELGDSALYLCASSFLAGDNTGELFFGEGSRLTVL.

This clone was detected once. J is TRBJ2-7 and V is TRBV6-6; D may be TRBD2 (6 bases). Germline CDR1 is MNHNY and CDR2 is SVGAGI (reference sequence). The CDR3 runs to 12 residues. Trimming left V 5 bases short and J 5 bases short, with 10 bases between. CDR3 coding DNA: TGTGCCAGCAGTCGGGGCGGGGACGAGCAGTACTTC. Protein product: CASSRGGDEQYF.

The rearrangement links TRBV18 to TRBJ1-2, with unresolved D. The CDR3 has 15 amino acids. The V gene lost 3 bases and the J gene lost 10 bases, with 21 bases spanning the gap. Germline assignment: CDR1 KGHSH and CDR2 LQKENI. The CDR3 loop is CASSPRETNSPAYTF. As DNA, the CDR3 is TGTGCCAGCTCACCCCGGGAGACCAACTCCCCGGCCTACACCTTC. Combining the CDR3 with reference TRBV18 and TRBJ1-2 gives the whole variable domain NAGVMQNPRHLVRRRGQEARLRCSPMKGHSHVYWYRQLPEEGLKFMVYLQKENIIDESGMPKERFSAEFPKEGPSILRIQQVVRGDSAAYFCASSPRETNSPAYTFGSGTRLTVV.

This clone has a handful of counts. This chain links TRBV7-2 with TRBJ2-3; D gene ambiguous. Deletions cut 1 base from V and 5 bases from J, with 10 bases between. CDR1 is SGHTA, CDR2 FQGNSA, per germline. This CDR3 has 14 residues. The CDR3 protein is CASSLGPAQDTQYF. CDR3 bases: TGTGCCAGCAGCTTAGGTCCAGCGCAAGATACGCAGTATTTT. The whole variable domain, filled in from reference TRBV7-2 and TRBJ2-3, reads GAGVSQSPSNKVTEKGKDVELRCDPISGHTALYWYRQSLGQGLEFLIYFQGNSAPDKSGLPSDRFSAERTGGSVSTLTIQRTQQEDSAVYLCASSLGPAQDTQYFGPGTRLTVL.

The genes are TRBV5-8 and TRBJ2-7; 7 bases are a match to TRBD1. Trimming removed 2 bases from V and 2 bases from J; junction bases left unmatched: 7. This CDR3 is 15 amino acids long. Germline CDR1 is SGHTS and CDR2 is YDEGEE. In nucleotides, the CDR3 is TGTGCCAGCAGCTTATTAGGGGGCCGTACCTACGAGCAGTACTTC. This codes for CASSLLGGRTYEQYF.